The 11 T cell receptor beta chains reported below all come from one sample, sequenced in a study of neurological immune-mediated disorders. Described time point: technical triplicate 1. TCRdb processed the 5' RACE reads anew with MiXCR; each CDR3 protein has one entry. The table lists fewer than 50,000 distinct CDR3 sequences, around 10% of them singletons. The sequencing sample was made of PBMCs. These receptors originate from a man between 60 and 75 years old with HTLV-1-associated myelopathy (HAM/TSP).

This clonotype was counted ten times or more. The chain couples TRBV3-1 to TRBJ2-2, with D perhaps matching TRBD2 (5 bases). The CDR3 totals 13 residues. Trimming removed 3 bases at V and 5 bases at J, with 7 bases between. CDR1 is LGHDT and CDR2 is YNNKEL in the germline V gene (reference sequence). The CDR3 region has the DNA TGTGCCAGCAGCCAGGGAGAAACCGGGGAGCTGTTTTTT. Amino acid sequence: CASSQGETGELFF.

This clonotype occurred many times. The V and J genes are TRBV29-1 and TRBJ2-3; no clear D gene. Per the germline V gene, CDR1 is SQVTM and CDR2 is ANQGSEA. This CDR3 has 13 residues. V was trimmed by 7 bases and J by 2 bases, leaving 13 bases between them. CDR3 DNA sequence: TGCAGCGGTCACGACATAAACACAGATACGCAGTATTTT. Residues: CSGHDINTDTQYF.

This clonotype showed up just a few times. The J gene is TRBJ1-2, the V gene TRBV5-6; D remains ambiguous. CDR1 is SGHDT, CDR2 YYEEEE, per germline. The CDR3 extends over 12 amino acids. The V end lost 3 bases, the J end lost 8 bases, and 11 bases lay between the germline ends. The CDR3 spells CASSSRGGGYTF. The CDR3 DNA reads TGTGCCAGCAGCTCGCGGGGTGGCGGCTACACCTTC.

This clonotype has a count of ten or more. This sequence joins TRBV24-1 and TRBJ2-1, with D tentatively TRBD2 (5 bases). This CDR3 has 16 residues. The germline V gene encodes CDR1 KGHDR and CDR2 SFDVKD. V lost 1 base and J 0 bases, leaving 9 bases between the germline ends. For the CDR3, the DNA is TGTGCCACCAGTGATTTAGAGGGTAGCTCCTACAATGAGCAGTTCTTC. This sequence encodes CATSDLEGSSYNEQFF.

This clonotype was seen ten or more times. The chain joins TRBV9 to TRBJ2-5, with TRBD2 as a possible D gene (6 bases). The germline V gene has CDR1 SGDLS and CDR2 YYNGEE. CDR3 length equals 15 residues. The ends were cut back, 0 bases at V and 5 bases at J, with 14 bases in the middle. The CDR3 nucleotides are TGTGCCAGCAGCGTAGACGGTGGGGGGATGGAGACCCAGTACTTC. Amino acid sequence: CASSVDGGGMETQYF.

This clonotype appeared many times. The chain combines TRBV29-1 with TRBJ1-1; D ambiguous. The CDR3 loop spans 10 amino acids. V was cut by 3 bases and J by 1 base, with 0 bases left in between. Germline V CDR1 and CDR2: SQVTM, ANQGSEA. The CDR3: CSVENTEAFF. The DNA for the CDR3 is TGCAGCGTTGAGAACACTGAAGCTTTCTTT.

This clonotype was recorded at least ten times. The rearrangement uses TRBV10-3 and TRBJ2-5, with D possibly being TRBD1 or TRBD2 (5 bases each). V was shortened by 5 bases and J by 1 base, with 11 bases between the two germline ends. The CDR3 runs to 14 residues. The V gene's germline CDR1 is ENHRY and CDR2 SYGVKD. The CDR3 DNA reads TGTGCCATCAGTAAGCCGGGGCTCCAAGAGACCCAGTACTTC. Amino acids: CAISKPGLQETQYF.

This clonotype was recorded at least ten times. The chain links TRBV10-3 to TRBJ1-1; D gene unclear. CDR1 and CDR2 from the germline V gene are ENHRY and SYGVKD. The CDR3 consists of 13 residues. The ends were cut back, 6 bases at V and 1 base at J, with 9 bases in the middle. CDR3 in DNA: TGTGCCATCAGAGGACCCGGGAACACTGAAGCTTTCTTT. Residues: CAIRGPGNTEAFF.

This clonotype was recorded many times. The rearrangement joins TRBV20-1 to TRBJ1-1, with D unclear. There are 13 residues in the CDR3. With 5 bases removed from V and 4 bases from J, the gap between germline ends came to 14 bases. Germline loops: CDR1 DFQATT, CDR2 SNEGSKA (reference sequence). The CDR3 here is CSAGRPEGTEAFF. CDR3 in DNA: TGCAGTGCTGGACGTCCGGAGGGCACTGAAGCTTTCTTT.

This clonotype was found a few times. The chain combines TRBV7-8 with TRBJ1-2, with 10 bases identical to TRBD1. Germline assignment: CDR1 SGHVS and CDR2 FQNEAQ. Trimming cost V 5 bases and J 4 bases; bases outside gene matches: 7. The CDR3 runs to 15 residues. The CDR3 nucleotides are TGTGCCAGCAGCCGAGGACAGGGGGAAGCCTATGGCTACACCTTC. It translates to CASSRGQGEAYGYTF. The variable domain in full, with the rest retrieved from reference TRBV7-8 and TRBJ1-2, is GAGVSQSPRYKVAKRGQDVALRCDPISGHVSLFWYQQALGQGPEFLTYFQNEAQLDKSGLPSDRFFAERPEGSVSTLKIQRTQQEDSAVYLCASSRGQGEAYGYTFGSGTRLTVV.

This clonotype was seen repeatedly, ten times or more. J is TRBJ1-2 and V is TRBV12-3 or TRBV12-4; 9 bases are shared with TRBD1. The CDR3 totals 16 residues. Trimming cost V 5 bases and J 2 bases; bases outside gene matches: 9. CDR3 in amino acids: CASSPSWDRENYGYTF. Written as DNA, the CDR3 is TGTGCCAGCAGTCCCTCTTGGGACAGGGAGAACTATGGCTACACCTTC.